The sequence of this TCR beta chain was determined in a study of spatial heterogeneity in lung cancer. Study-wide findings and caveats: Mutation counts in tumors were tracked by counts of expanded intratumoral alpha and beta TCRs. Expanded TCRs classified as ubiquitous or regional were counted, and these counts tracked ubiquitous and regional nonsynonymous mutations, respectively.

Time point indicated: sample taken at primary tumor resection. Whole RNA came from tumor, nontumor lung or frozen PBMC and was sequenced without being sorted. Worth noting for this clonotype: No antigen is known for it. Since a much larger clone is just one base distant, this may be a read error. Because the library targeted alpha chains, this beta chain is an off-target read whose size means little.

All TCR cDNA molecules were individually tagged with a unique molecular identifier. TCRdb used MiXCR to reprocess the 5' RACE reads, holding one entry per CDR3 protein. This table has around 11,000 distinct CDR3 sequences, more than 7% appearing once. The sample here was lung tumor tissue, taken at surgery. The clonotype originates from a female donor with early-stage non-small cell lung cancer.

The CDR3 loop is CASSLASSRGTRYF. In nucleotides, the CDR3 is TGTGCCAGCAGCCTTGCCAGCTCGAGGGGGACCCGGTACTTC. The rearrangement uses TRBV6-2 or TRBV6-3 and TRBJ2-5; D perhaps matches TRBD1 (6 bases). CDR1 and CDR2 (germline): MNHEY, SVGEGT. This CDR3 has 14 residues.